This T cell receptor beta chain stems from a study of blood T cell repertoires in COVID-19. The CDR3 consists of 13 residues. Germline CDR1 is WNHNN and CDR2 is SYGVQD (reference sequence). V lost 9 bases, J lost 3 bases, and 12 bases lay in between. Profiled with immunoSEQ multiplex PCR; TCRdb holds only in-frame clones, not every one. The sample consists of about 440,000 clones, approximately 90% of them appearing once. Assignments of participants to cohorts depended upon their own reported clinical history. This chain links TRBV10-1 with TRBJ1-5; D call uncertain. Material for sequencing was PBMCs or T cells enriched from blood (not recorded which). The receptor comes from a woman between 18 and 29 years old with acute COVID-19. The CDR3 sequence: CARAVGTNQPQHF. Here the CDR3 DNA reads TGCGCCAGAGCCGTCGGTACCAATCAGCCCCAGCATTTT.